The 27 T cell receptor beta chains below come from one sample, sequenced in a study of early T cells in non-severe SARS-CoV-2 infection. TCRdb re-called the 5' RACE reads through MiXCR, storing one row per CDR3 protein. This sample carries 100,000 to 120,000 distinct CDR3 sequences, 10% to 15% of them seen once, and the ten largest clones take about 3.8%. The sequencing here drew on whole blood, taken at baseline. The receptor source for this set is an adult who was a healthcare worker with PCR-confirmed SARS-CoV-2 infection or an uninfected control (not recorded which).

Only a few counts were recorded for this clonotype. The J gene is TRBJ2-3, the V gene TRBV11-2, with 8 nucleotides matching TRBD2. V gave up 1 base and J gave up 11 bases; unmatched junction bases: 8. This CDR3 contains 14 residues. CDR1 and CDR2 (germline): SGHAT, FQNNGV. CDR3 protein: CASSLGQRGGRQYF. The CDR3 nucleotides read TGTGCCAGCAGCTTAGGTCAACGGGGGGGCCGGCAGTATTTT.

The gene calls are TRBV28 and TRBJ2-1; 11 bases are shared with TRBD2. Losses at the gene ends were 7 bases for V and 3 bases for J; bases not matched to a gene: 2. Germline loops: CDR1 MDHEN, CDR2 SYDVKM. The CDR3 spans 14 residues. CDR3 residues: CASMGLAVYNEQFF. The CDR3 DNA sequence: TGTGCCAGCATGGGACTAGCGGTCTACAATGAGCAGTTCTTC. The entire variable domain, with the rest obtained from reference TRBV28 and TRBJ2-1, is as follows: DVKVTQSSRYLVKRTGEKVFLECVQDMDHENMFWYRQDPGLGLRLIYFSYDVKMKEKGDIPEGYSVSREKKERFSLILESASTNQTSMYLCASMGLAVYNEQFFGPGTRLTVL.

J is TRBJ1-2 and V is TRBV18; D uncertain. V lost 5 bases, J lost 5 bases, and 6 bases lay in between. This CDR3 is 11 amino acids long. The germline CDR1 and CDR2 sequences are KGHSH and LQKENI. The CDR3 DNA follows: TGTGCCAGCTCATCCCTATATGGCTACACCTTC. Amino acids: CASSSLYGYTF.

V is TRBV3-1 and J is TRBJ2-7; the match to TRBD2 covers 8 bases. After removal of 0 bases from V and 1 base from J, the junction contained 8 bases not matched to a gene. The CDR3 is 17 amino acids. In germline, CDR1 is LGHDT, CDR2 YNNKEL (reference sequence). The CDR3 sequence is CASSQDPRLAWSYEQYF. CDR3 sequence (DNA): TGTGCCAGCAGCCAAGATCCTCGACTAGCGTGGTCCTACGAGCAGTACTTC.

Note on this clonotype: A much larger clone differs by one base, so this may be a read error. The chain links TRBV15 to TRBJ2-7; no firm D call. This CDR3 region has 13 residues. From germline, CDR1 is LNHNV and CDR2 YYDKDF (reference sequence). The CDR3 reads CATSRDRPYEQCF. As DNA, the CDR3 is TGTGCCACCAGCAGAGATCGTCCCTACGAGCAGTGCTTC.

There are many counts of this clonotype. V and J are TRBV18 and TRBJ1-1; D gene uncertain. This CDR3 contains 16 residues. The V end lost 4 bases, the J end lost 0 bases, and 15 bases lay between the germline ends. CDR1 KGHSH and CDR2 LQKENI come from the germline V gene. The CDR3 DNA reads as TGTGCCAGCTCACGATCAGTGCGCCGGCTGAACACTGAAGCTTTCTTT. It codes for CASSRSVRRLNTEAFF.

The CDR3 coding sequence is TGCAGCGTTGAAAAAGGACTAGCAGACAATGAGCAGTTCTTC. Protein product: CSVEKGLADNEQFF. The chain recombines TRBV29-1 with TRBJ2-1; 8 bases are shared with TRBD2. This CDR3 comprises 14 residues. Trimming took 2 bases from V and 5 from J; bases not matched to a gene: 5. Per the germline V gene, CDR1 is SQVTM and CDR2 is ANQGSEA.

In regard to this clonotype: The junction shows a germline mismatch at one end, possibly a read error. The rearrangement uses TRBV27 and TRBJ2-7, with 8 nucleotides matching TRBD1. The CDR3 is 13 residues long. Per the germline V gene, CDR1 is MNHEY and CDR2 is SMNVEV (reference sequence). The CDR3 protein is CALLGQVFYEQYF. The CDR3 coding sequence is TGCGCCCTTTTGGGACAGGTGTTCTACGAGCAGTACTTC.

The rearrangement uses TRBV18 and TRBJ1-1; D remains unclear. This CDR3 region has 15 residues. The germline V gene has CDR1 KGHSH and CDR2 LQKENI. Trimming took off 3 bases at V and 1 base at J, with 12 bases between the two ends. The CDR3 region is CASSPLGRGNTEAFF. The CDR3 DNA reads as TGTGCCAGCTCACCCCTAGGACGAGGGAACACTGAAGCTTTCTTT.

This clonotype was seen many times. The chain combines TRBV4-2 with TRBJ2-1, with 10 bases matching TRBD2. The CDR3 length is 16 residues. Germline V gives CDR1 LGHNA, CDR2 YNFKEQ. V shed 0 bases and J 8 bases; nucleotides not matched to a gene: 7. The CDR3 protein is CASSQESGRARYEQFF. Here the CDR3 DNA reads TGTGCCAGCAGCCAAGAGAGCGGGAGGGCCCGGTATGAGCAGTTCTTC.

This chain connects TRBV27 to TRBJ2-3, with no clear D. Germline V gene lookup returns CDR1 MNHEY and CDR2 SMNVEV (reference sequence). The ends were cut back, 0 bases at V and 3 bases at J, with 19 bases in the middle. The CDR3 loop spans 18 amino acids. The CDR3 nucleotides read TGTGCCAGCAGTTTATCGAGAGGAAGTTCCGACGGGACAGATACGCAGTATTTT. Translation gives CASSLSRGSSDGTDTQYF.

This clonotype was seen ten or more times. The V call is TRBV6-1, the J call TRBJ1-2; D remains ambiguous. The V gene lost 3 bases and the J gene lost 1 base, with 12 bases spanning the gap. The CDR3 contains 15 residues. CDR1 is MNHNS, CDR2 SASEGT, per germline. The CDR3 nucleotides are TGTGCCAGCAGTGACCGGGATCCTCTTAACTATGGCTACACCTTC. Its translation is CASSDRDPLNYGYTF.

In nucleotides, the CDR3 is TGTGCCAGCAGCGTAGCTCGAAGAGATACGCAGTATTTT. Its protein product is CASSVARRDTQYF. The chain carries TRBV9 and TRBJ2-3; D remains unclear. Germline assignment: CDR1 SGDLS and CDR2 YYNGEE. CDR3 length: 13 residues. V was cut by 0 bases and J by 5 bases, with 7 bases left in between.

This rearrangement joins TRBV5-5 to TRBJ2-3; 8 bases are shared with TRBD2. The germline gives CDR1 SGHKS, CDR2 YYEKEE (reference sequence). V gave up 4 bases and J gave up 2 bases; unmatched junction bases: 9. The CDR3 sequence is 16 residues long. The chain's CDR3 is CASSPRVSGVTDTQYF. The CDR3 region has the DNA TGTGCCAGCAGCCCTAGAGTTAGCGGGGTCACAGATACGCAGTATTTT.

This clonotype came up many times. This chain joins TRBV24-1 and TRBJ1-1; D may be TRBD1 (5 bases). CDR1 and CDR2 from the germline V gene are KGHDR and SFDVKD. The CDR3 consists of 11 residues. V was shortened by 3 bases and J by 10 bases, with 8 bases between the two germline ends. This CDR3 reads CATSDGTLAFF. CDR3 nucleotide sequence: TGTGCCACCAGTGATGGGACCTTAGCTTTCTTT.

CDR3 loop: CASSLGLATEQYF. In DNA form, the CDR3 reads TGCGCCAGCAGCTTGGGACTAGCGACCGAGCAGTACTTC. The V call is TRBV5-1, the J call TRBJ2-7, with 8 bases lining up with TRBD2. Trimming removed 0 bases from V and 6 bases from J; junction bases left unmatched: 2. Germline V gives CDR1 SGHRS, CDR2 YFSETQ. The CDR3 is 13 amino acids.

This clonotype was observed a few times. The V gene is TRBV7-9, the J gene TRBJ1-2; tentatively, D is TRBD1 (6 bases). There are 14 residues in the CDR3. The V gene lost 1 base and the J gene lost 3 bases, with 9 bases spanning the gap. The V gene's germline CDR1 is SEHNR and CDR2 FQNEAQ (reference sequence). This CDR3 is CASSLVPGDYGYTF. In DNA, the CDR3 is TGTGCCAGCAGCTTAGTCCCAGGGGACTATGGCTACACCTTC.

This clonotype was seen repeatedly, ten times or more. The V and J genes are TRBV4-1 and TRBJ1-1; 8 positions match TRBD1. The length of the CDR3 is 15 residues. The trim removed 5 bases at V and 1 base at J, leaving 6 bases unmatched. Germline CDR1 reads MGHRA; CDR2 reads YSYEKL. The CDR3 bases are TGCGCCAGCAGCGCTCGACAGGGGACGAACACTGAAGCTTTCTTT. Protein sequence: CASSARQGTNTEAFF.

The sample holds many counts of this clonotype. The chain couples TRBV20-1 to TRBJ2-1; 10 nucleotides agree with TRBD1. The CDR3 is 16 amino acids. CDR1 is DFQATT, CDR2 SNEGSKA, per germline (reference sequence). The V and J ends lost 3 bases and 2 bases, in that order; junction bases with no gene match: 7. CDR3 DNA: TGCAGTGCTAGGCTATTGACAGGGGGCGCCTACAATGAGCAGTTCTTC. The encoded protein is CSARLLTGGAYNEQFF.

CDR3 sequence reads: CSHQVTGYTEAFF. The CDR3 coding sequence is TGCAGCCACCAAGTCACAGGGTACACTGAAGCTTTCTTT. This chain links TRBV20-1 with TRBJ1-1; maybe TRBD1 (6 bases). The CDR3 is 13 residues long. The germline CDR1 and CDR2 sequences are DFQATT and SNEGSKA (reference sequence).

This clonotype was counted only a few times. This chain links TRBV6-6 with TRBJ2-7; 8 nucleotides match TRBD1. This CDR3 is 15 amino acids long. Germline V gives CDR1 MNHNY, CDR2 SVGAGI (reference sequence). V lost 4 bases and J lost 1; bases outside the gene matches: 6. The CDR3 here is CASSSTGEESYEQYF. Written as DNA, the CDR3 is TGTGCCAGCAGTTCGACAGGGGAGGAGTCCTACGAGCAGTACTTC.

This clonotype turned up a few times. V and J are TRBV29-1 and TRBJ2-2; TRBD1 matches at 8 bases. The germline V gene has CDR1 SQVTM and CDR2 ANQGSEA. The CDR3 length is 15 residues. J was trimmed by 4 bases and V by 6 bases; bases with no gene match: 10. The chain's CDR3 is CSVVPTGVSTGELFF. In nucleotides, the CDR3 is TGCAGCGTAGTACCGACAGGGGTGTCCACCGGGGAGCTGTTTTTT.

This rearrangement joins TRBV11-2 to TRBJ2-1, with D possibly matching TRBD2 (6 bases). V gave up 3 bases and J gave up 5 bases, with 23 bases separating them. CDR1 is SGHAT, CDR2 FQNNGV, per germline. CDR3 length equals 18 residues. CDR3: CASSFAGTEDILDNEQFF. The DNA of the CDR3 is TGTGCCAGCAGCTTCGCGGGGACCGAGGACATTCTCGACAATGAGCAGTTCTTC.

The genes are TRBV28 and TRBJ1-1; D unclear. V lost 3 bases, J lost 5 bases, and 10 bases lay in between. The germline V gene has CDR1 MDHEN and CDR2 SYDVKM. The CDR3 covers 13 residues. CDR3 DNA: TGTGCCAGCAGTTTCATAGCGAGAACTGAAGCTTTCTTT. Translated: CASSFIARTEAFF.

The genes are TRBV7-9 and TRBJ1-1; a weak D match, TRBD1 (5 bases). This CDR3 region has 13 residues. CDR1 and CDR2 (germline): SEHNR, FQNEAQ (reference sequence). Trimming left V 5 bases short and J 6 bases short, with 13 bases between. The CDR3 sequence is CASSPEAGSEAFF. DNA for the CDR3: TGTGCCAGCAGCCCAGAAGCAGGGTCTGAAGCTTTCTTT.

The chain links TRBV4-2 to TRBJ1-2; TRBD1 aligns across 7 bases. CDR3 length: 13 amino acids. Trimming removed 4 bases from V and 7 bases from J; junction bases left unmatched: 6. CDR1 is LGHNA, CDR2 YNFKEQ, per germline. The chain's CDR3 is CASSPRTGFGYTF. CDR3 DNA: TGTGCCAGCAGCCCAAGGACAGGTTTTGGCTACACCTTC.

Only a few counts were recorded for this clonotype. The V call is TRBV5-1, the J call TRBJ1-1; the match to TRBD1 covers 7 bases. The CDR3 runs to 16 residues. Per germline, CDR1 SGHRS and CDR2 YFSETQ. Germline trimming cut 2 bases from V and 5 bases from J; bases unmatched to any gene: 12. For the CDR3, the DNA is TGCGCCAGCAGCTTCATGACAGGGTACGAAAGAACTGAAGCTTTCTTT. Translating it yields CASSFMTGYERTEAFF.